The 25 T cell receptor beta chains below were found in one sample sequenced in a study of Graves' ophthalmopathy and Graves' hyperthyroidism. The TCR beta CDR3 regions underwent amplification from RNA transcripts. Scientists carried out first-round RT-PCR using HTBI primers and then a second-round multiplex PCR. TCRdb passed the multiplex PCR reads through MiXCR, listing each CDR3 protein once. The table has some 1.1 million distinct CDR3 sequences, 35% to 40% seen once. The sample was peripheral blood or thyroid tissue (not recorded which). All receptors derive from an adult man with Graves' hyperthyroidism.

The chain carries TRBV15 and TRBJ2-5; TRBD1 might be the D (5 bases). V gave up 0 bases and J gave up 4 bases, with 12 bases separating them. The germline V gene encodes CDR1 LNHNV and CDR2 YYDKDF (reference sequence). This CDR3 spans 15 amino acids. CDR3: CATSRDLAGLETQYF. The CDR3 region has the DNA TGTGCCACCAGCAGAGATTTAGCAGGGCTAGAGACCCAGTACTTC.

This clonotype was counted many times. The chain couples TRBV7-9 to TRBJ1-6, with TRBD1 as a possible D gene (5 bases). V lost 1 base and J lost 6, with 7 bases in between. This CDR3 has 14 amino acids. Germline CDR1 is SEHNR and CDR2 is FQNEAQ (reference sequence). DNA for the CDR3: TGTGCCAGCAGCTTAGGGACAACTAATTCACCCCTCCACTTT. As protein: CASSLGTTNSPLHF.

At least ten counts were recorded for this clonotype. The chain recombines TRBV4-1 with TRBJ2-5; the D is unclear. This CDR3 spans 14 amino acids. The V end lost 1 base, the J end lost 1 base, and 7 bases lay between the germline ends. In germline, CDR1 is MGHRA, CDR2 YSYEKL. Here the CDR3 DNA reads TGCGCCAGCAGCCAAGGAAGGGCCCAAGAGACCCAGTACTTC. This codes for CASSQGRAQETQYF.

This clonotype was counted at least ten times. This chain connects TRBV11-2 to TRBJ2-7, with a possible D match to TRBD2 (5 bases). Germline V gene data show CDR1 as SGHAT and CDR2 as FQNNGV. V was cut by 5 bases and J by 2 bases, with 16 bases left in between. This CDR3 comprises 15 residues. The CDR3 DNA sequence: TGTGCCAGCAGCAGGAGAGCTCGGCGGGCCTACGAGCAGTACTTC. Its protein is CASSRRARRAYEQYF.

This chain uses TRBV10-3 with TRBJ1-3, with a tentative D call TRBD1 (5 bases). Per germline, CDR1 ENHRY and CDR2 SYGVKD. CDR3 length equals 14 residues. Trimming stripped 4 bases from V and 2 bases from J, with 9 bases between. CDR3 nucleotides: TGTGCCATCAGTGCCCAGGGAGCTGGAAACACCATATATTTT. Translating gives CAISAQGAGNTIYF.

This clonotype was recorded at least ten times. The J gene is TRBJ1-1, the V gene TRBV2; D gene ambiguous. This CDR3 has 13 residues. Looked up from germline, CDR1 is SNHLY and CDR2 is FYNNEI. V lost 8 bases and J 4 bases, leaving 14 bases between the germline ends. The CDR3 loop is CASDGARGTEAFF. The CDR3 region has the DNA TGTGCCAGCGACGGCGCTCGTGGCACTGAAGCTTTCTTT.

Note on this clonotype: This probably arose from a read error, given a far larger clone one base away. This chain joins TRBV5-4 and TRBJ2-2; D not certain. V shed 4 bases and J shed 6 bases, with 7 bases lying between them. The CDR3 runs to 12 residues. Germline assignment: CDR1 SGHNT and CDR2 YYREEE (reference sequence). The CDR3 bases are TGTGCCAGCAGCCCCAACCCCGGGGAGCTGTTTTTT. Translated: CASSPNPGELFF.

Only a few counts were recorded for this clonotype. The chain links TRBV7-2 to TRBJ2-7; 8 bases fit TRBD2. Per the germline V gene, CDR1 is SGHTA and CDR2 is FQGNSA. With 7 bases clipped from V and 5 bases from J, the junction kept 13 bases outside the gene matches. This CDR3 is 15 amino acids long. CDR3 residues: CASKIRGGATDEQYF. DNA for the CDR3: TGTGCCAGCAAAATCCGGGGGGGGGCGACCGACGAGCAGTACTTC.

This clonotype showed up many times. The rearrangement joins TRBV20-1 to TRBJ1-5; D not resolved. V shed 0 bases and J shed 2 bases, with 8 bases lying between them. Germline CDR1 reads DFQATT; CDR2 reads SNEGSKA (reference sequence). There are 14 residues in the CDR3. The CDR3 bases are TGCAGTGCTAGAGAGCCTAGGGGCAATCAGCCCCAGCATTTT. Protein: CSAREPRGNQPQHF.

The V gene is TRBV7-9, the J gene TRBJ1-1; TRBD1 aligns across 8 bases. Germline V gives CDR1 SEHNR, CDR2 FQNEAQ (reference sequence). The CDR3 has 15 amino acids. V gave up 3 bases and J gave up 3 bases; unmatched junction bases: 6. CDR3 sequence: CASSLGSGGDTEAFF. CDR3 coding DNA: TGTGCCAGCAGCTTGGGATCAGGGGGCGACACTGAAGCTTTCTTT.

This clonotype was observed at least ten times. The genes are TRBV29-1 and TRBJ1-5, with D possibly TRBD1 on 6 matching bases. The V end lost 8 bases, the J end lost 2 bases, and 16 bases lay between the germline ends. The germline V gene encodes CDR1 SQVTM and CDR2 ANQGSEA. This CDR3 contains 14 residues. CDR3 DNA sequence: TGCAGCATCACACAGGGAGACGGCAATCAGCCCCAGCATTTT. It encodes CSITQGDGNQPQHF.

This clonotype was counted a single time. CDR3 sequence: CAISLLAGVPLTTYEQYF. In nucleotides, the CDR3 is TGTGCCATTAGCCTTCTAGCGGGAGTCCCCCTAACGACCTACGAGCAGTACTTC. The chain joins TRBV10-3 to TRBJ2-7; 10 nucleotides align to TRBD2. The CDR3 consists of 18 residues. Germline CDR1 ENHRY, CDR2 SYGVKD. V dropped 9 bases and J dropped 2; count of bases not matched to a gene: 19.

This clonotype was seen many times. The V gene is TRBV11-2, the J gene TRBJ1-2; D perhaps matches TRBD1 (5 bases). The CDR3 contains 13 residues. CDR1 is SGHAT and CDR2 is FQNNGV in the germline V gene. Trimming shortened V by 6 bases and J by 4 bases, and 12 bases separated the two germline ends. The CDR3: CASREGRSYGYTF. Written as DNA, the CDR3 is TGTGCCAGCAGAGAGGGACGGAGCTATGGCTACACCTTC.

This chain uses TRBV19 with TRBJ1-2, with D possibly being TRBD1 (5 bases). The V gene lost 4 bases and the J gene lost 6 bases, with 12 bases spanning the gap. The CDR3 has 13 residues. CDR1 is LNHDA and CDR2 is SQIVND in the germline V gene (reference sequence). The CDR3 protein is CASSTLRGDGYTF. Written as DNA, the CDR3 is TGTGCCAGTAGTACGTTGAGGGGAGATGGCTACACCTTC.

This clonotype was recorded once. The CDR3 sequence: CASRGTSDGEVYGYTF. Here the CDR3 DNA reads TGCGCCAGCAGAGGGACAAGTGATGGGGAAGTCTATGGCTACACCTTC. The chain joins TRBV10-2 to TRBJ1-2; tentative D call: TRBD1 (6 bases). V was cut by 6 bases and J by 4 bases, with 21 bases left in between. The germline V gene encodes CDR1 WSHSY and CDR2 SAAADI. The length of the CDR3 is 16 residues.

This clonotype was picked up a small number of times. As DNA, the CDR3 is TGTGCCAGCAGCTTCTTTACAGGGAGGGAGACCCAGCATTTT. It is translated as CASSFFTGRETQHF. The chain combines TRBV7-2 with TRBJ1-5, with D perhaps matching TRBD1 (6 bases). The V gene lost 3 bases and the J gene lost 11 bases, with 17 bases spanning the gap. Germline V gene data show CDR1 as SGHTA and CDR2 as FQGNSA. CDR3 length equals 14 residues.

This clonotype was seen repeatedly, ten times or more. J is TRBJ1-2 and V is TRBV10-3, with 7 positions matching TRBD1. This CDR3 has 12 residues. Trimming cost V 5 bases and J 7 bases; bases outside gene matches: 4. The germline gives CDR1 ENHRY, CDR2 SYGVKD. Here the CDR3 reads CAISSTGFGYTF. As DNA, the CDR3 is TGTGCCATCAGTTCGACAGGGTTTGGCTACACCTTC.

As to this clonotype: One base away lies a much larger clone, so this may be a sequencing read error. The chain uses TRBV7-7 and TRBJ2-5; D possibly corresponds to TRBD1 (5 bases). The V gene lost 0 bases and the J gene lost 0 bases, with 8 bases spanning the gap. The CDR3 has 15 residues. Germline V gives CDR1 SSHAT, CDR2 FNYEAQ (reference sequence). The CDR3 DNA reads TGTGCCAGCAGCTTAGCAGCAGGGAACCAAGAGACCCAGTACTTC. This sequence encodes CASSLAAGNQETQYF.

The table lists this clonotype with many counts. The chain carries TRBV9 and TRBJ2-5; weak D call: TRBD2 (6 bases). CDR3 length: 15 residues. V was shortened by 4 bases and J by 5 bases, with 18 bases between the two germline ends. Germline V gene sequence: CDR1 SGDLS, CDR2 YYNGEE. The CDR3 DNA follows: TGTGCCAGCAGCCCCCGGGGAGGCGGCAGCGAGACCCAGTACTTC. Residues: CASSPRGGGSETQYF.

In its sample, this clonotype was seen once. This CDR3 fails to terminate in the conserved phenylalanine or tryptophan, so it likely reflects a read error. The limits of the CDR3 on the DNA are not certain, so only TCRdb's listed CDR3 is given. The gene calls are TRBV5-6 and TRBJ2-5; the tabulated D call, TRBD2, remains unverified against the DNA. CDR1 SGHDT and CDR2 YYEEEE come from the germline V gene. The CDR3 numbers 12 amino acids, ends counted. The CDR3: CASSKRTSGTYT.

For this clonotype: A junction boundary mismatches the germline segment, possibly from a read error. The V call is TRBV3-1, the J call TRBJ1-5; D call uncertain. The germline V gene encodes CDR1 LGHDT and CDR2 YNNKEL (reference sequence). The CDR3 consists of 12 residues. CDR3 sequence: CASSQVNRPQHF. In nucleotides, the CDR3 is TGTGCCAGCAGCCAAGTTAATCGGCCCCAGCATTTT. Combining the CDR3 with reference TRBV3-1 and TRBJ1-5 gives the whole variable domain DTAVSQTPKYLVTQMGNDKSIKCEQNLGHDTMYWYKQDSKKFLKIMFSYNNKELIINETVPNRFSPKSPDKAHLNLHINSLELGDSAVYFCASSQVNRPQHFGDGTRLSIL.

J is TRBJ1-6 and V is TRBV6-2 or TRBV6-3; D unresolved. Germline values: CDR1 MNHEY, CDR2 SVGEGT. V was trimmed by 11 bases and J by 0 bases, leaving 14 bases between them. The CDR3 is 15 amino acids. The CDR3: CASAFRSSYNSPLHF. CDR3 bases: TGTGCCTCCGCGTTTAGGAGCTCCTATAATTCACCCCTCCACTTT.

This clonotype was found a few times. The V gene is TRBV2, the J gene TRBJ2-7, with TRBD1 matching over 8 bases. The ends lost 10 bases at V and 7 bases at J; junction bases unmatched: 15. Per germline, CDR1 SNHLY and CDR2 FYNNEI. The CDR3 loop spans 14 amino acids. In nucleotides, the CDR3 is TGTGCCATCCCAGGGGACAGGCCGTGGGGGGAGCAGTACTTC. This encodes CAIPGDRPWGEQYF.

This chain connects TRBV19 to TRBJ1-1; D is perhaps TRBD1 (5 bases). Germline CDR1 and CDR2: LNHDA and SQIVND (reference sequence). Trimming left V 1 base short and J 0 bases short, with 12 bases between. The CDR3 has 16 residues. The CDR3 coding sequence is TGTGCCAGTAGTATAGGTGCCGGGACGGTGAACACTGAAGCTTTCTTT. It yields the protein CASSIGAGTVNTEAFF. Full variable domain (outside the CDR3, taken from reference TRBV19 and TRBJ1-1): DGGITQSPKYLFRKEGQNVTLSCEQNLNHDAMYWYRQDPGQGLRLIYYSQIVNDFQKGDIAEGYSVSREKKESFPLTVTSAQKNPTAFYLCASSIGAGTVNTEAFFGQGTRLTVV.

As to this clonotype: With a much larger clone just one base away, this may be a read error. The CDR3 nucleotides read TGTGCCAGCAGCCCCAGACTAGCGGGAAGCTACGAGCAGTACTTC. Protein: CASSPRLAGSYEQYF. The chain links TRBV11-1 to TRBJ2-7; the match to TRBD2 covers 11 bases. The CDR3 extends over 15 amino acids. CDR1 and CDR2 from the germline V gene are SGHAT and FQDESV (reference sequence). The ends lost 5 bases at V and 3 bases at J; junction bases unmatched: 6.